The 28 T cell receptor beta chains presented below share a single source sample, sequenced in a study of shared clonotypes between healthy human individuals. Using immunoSEQ multiplex PCR, the repertoire was profiled, and TCRdb retains in-frame clones only, with some absent. Of about 2.3 million clones in the sample, about nine tenths were seen once. Sequenced: naive CD4+ T cells from PBMCs. As to subset: CD45RA+ positively selected. The receptors stem from a young man in good health. Some clones in this sample may be carry-over from other donors' samples.

The chain recombines TRBV18 with TRBJ2-4; D might be TRBD2 (6 bases). V dropped 5 bases and J dropped 0 bases, with 8 bases sitting between them. The CDR3 loop spans 14 amino acids. Germline V gives CDR1 KGHSH, CDR2 LQKENI. DNA for the CDR3: TGTGCCAGCTCAGGGGACTTAGCCAAAAACATTCAGTACTTC. Its translation: CASSGDLAKNIQYF.

The chain combines TRBV30 with TRBJ2-7; 9 bases line up with TRBD2. This CDR3 has 14 amino acids. Trimming removed 2 bases from V and 2 bases from J; junction bases left unmatched: 4. CDR1 is GTSNPN and CDR2 is SVGIG in the germline V gene (reference sequence). CDR3 nucleotide sequence: TGTGCCTGGAGTAGGGCTAGCGGGACCTACGAGCAGTACTTC. Amino acid sequence: CAWSRASGTYEQYF.

The CDR3 DNA follows: TGTGCCAGCTCCCCTAGCGTGGACTACAATGAGCAGTTCTTC. Encoded protein: CASSPSVDYNEQFF. The chain is built from TRBV6-5 and TRBJ2-1; D perhaps matches TRBD2 (6 bases). This CDR3 has 14 residues. Trimming left V 8 bases short and J 3 bases short, with 14 bases between. Per germline, CDR1 MNHEY and CDR2 SVGAGI.

This chain links TRBV5-1 with TRBJ2-3, with 9 bases lining up with TRBD1. J lost 6 bases, V lost 0 bases, and 5 bases had no gene match. CDR3 size: 15 residues. Germline CDR1 and CDR2: SGHRS and YFSETQ. CDR3 sequence (DNA): TGCGCCAGCAGCTTGGGGGACAGGGCGCGGGATACGCAGTATTTT. Protein product: CASSLGDRARDTQYF.

This chain links TRBV5-1 with TRBJ2-7; possible D gene TRBD1, 6 bases. CDR3 size: 14 residues. From germline, CDR1 is SGHRS and CDR2 YFSETQ. V lost 2 bases to trimming and J lost 1 base, with 10 bases between them. CDR3 in amino acids: CASSLETGSYEQYF. The CDR3 bases are TGCGCCAGCAGCTTAGAAACAGGGTCCTACGAGCAGTACTTC.

V and J are TRBV2 and TRBJ2-3, with 8 bases that match TRBD2. The germline gives CDR1 SNHLY, CDR2 FYNNEI. J was trimmed by 5 bases and V by 5 bases; bases with no gene match: 6. CDR3 length: 14 amino acids. The CDR3 DNA reads TGTGCCAGCAGTCCGGGACTAGATAGAGATACGCAGTATTTT. It yields the protein CASSPGLDRDTQYF.

A few counts support this clone. The chain joins TRBV28 to TRBJ1-4, with D unresolved. V lost 2 bases and J lost 14, with 12 bases in between. CDR1 and CDR2 from the germline V gene are MDHEN and SYDVKM. The CDR3 is 12 amino acids. The CDR3 nucleotides are TGTGCCAGCAGTTTAAGTCGGCAAGCCCTGTTTTTT. It codes for CASSLSRQALFF.

This chain uses TRBV6-5 with TRBJ1-1; no reliable D call. Trimming took off 8 bases at V and 6 bases at J, with 19 bases between the two ends. Germline assignment: CDR1 MNHEY and CDR2 SVGAGI. CDR3 length: 14 amino acids. CDR3 DNA sequence: TGTGCCAGCCGAACTGCCCCAGTCGATGCTGAAGCTTTCTTT. This gives the protein CASRTAPVDAEAFF.

This clone was seen only once. This chain uses TRBV5-1 with TRBJ2-1, with TRBD1 matching over 7 bases. This CDR3 is built from 15 residues. Germline V gives CDR1 SGHRS, CDR2 YFSETQ. J gave up 10 bases and V 4 bases, and 14 bases lay outside the gene matches. Here the CDR3 reads CASSTVGQVAREQFF. The CDR3 DNA is TGCGCCAGCAGCACCGTTGGACAGGTCGCGAGGGAGCAGTTCTTC.

The gene calls are TRBV19 and TRBJ1-5, with D possibly TRBD1 on 6 matching bases. V was clipped by 6 bases and J by 1 base, with 13 bases between them. The CDR3 has 15 residues. Per germline, CDR1 LNHDA and CDR2 SQIVND (reference sequence). CDR3 in DNA: TGTGCCAGTAGCCCCGACAGGAGAAGCAATCAGCCCCAGCATTTT. Its translation: CASSPDRRSNQPQHF.

V is TRBV28 and J is TRBJ2-7; D is perhaps TRBD1 (5 bases). The germline V and J ends were trimmed by 6 bases and 0 bases, with 15 bases remaining between them. The CDR3 sequence is 15 residues long. The germline V gene has CDR1 MDHEN and CDR2 SYDVKM. For the CDR3, the DNA is TGTGCCAGCAGCTTACTCAGGGTGAGCTCCTACGAGCAGTACTTC. It encodes CASSLLRVSSYEQYF.

The chain carries TRBV21-1 and TRBJ2-4. TRBV21-1 is a pseudogene locus. The CDR3 totals 14 residues. CDR3 in amino acids: CASTPGVGRNIQYF. The CDR3, as DNA: TGTGCCAGCACCCCGGGCGTCGGACGGAACATTCAGTACTTC.

This clone was detected only a few times. The J gene is TRBJ2-1, the V gene TRBV7-6, with D possibly matching TRBD1 (6 bases). V dropped 5 bases and J dropped 0 bases, with 11 bases sitting between them. This CDR3 is 15 amino acids long. In germline, CDR1 is SGHVS, CDR2 FNYEAQ. The CDR3 reads CASSLRGSSYNEQFF. CDR3 sequence (DNA): TGTGCCAGCAGCCTCAGGGGAAGCTCCTACAATGAGCAGTTCTTC.

V usage is TRBV6-4 and J usage is TRBJ1-6; the D is unclear. CDR1 and CDR2 (germline): MRHNA, SNTAGT. The CDR3 runs 14 residues. Between the trimmed V and J ends, which lost 3 bases and 7 bases, there was a span of 10 bases. The CDR3 region is CASSENSWNSPLHF. In DNA, the CDR3 is TGTGCCAGCAGTGAGAACAGCTGGAATTCACCCCTCCACTTT.

Regarding this clone: This CDR3 is also generated by other DNA sequences in the sample. The genes are TRBV7-2 and TRBJ2-3; D gene ambiguous. The CDR3 is made up of 12 amino acids. CDR1 and CDR2 from the germline V gene are SGHTA and FQGNSA. V was cut by 2 bases and J by 4 bases, with 4 bases left in between. CDR3 sequence: CASSLLADTQYF. The CDR3 region has the DNA TGTGCCAGCAGCTTACTTGCAGATACGCAGTATTTT.

Worth noting for this clone: Within the sample, other DNA sequences also encode this same CDR3. V is TRBV7-2 and J is TRBJ1-1; TRBD1 matches 8 bases. Trimming at V came to 6 bases and at J to 3 bases, leaving 3 bases not matched to a gene. This CDR3 has 13 residues. Germline V CDR1 and CDR2: SGHTA, FQGNSA. CDR3 amino acids: CASSRTGYTEAFF. The CDR3, as DNA: TGTGCCAGCAGTCGGACAGGGTACACTGAAGCTTTCTTT.

The rearrangement links TRBV10-3 to TRBJ2-7; 7 nucleotides line up with TRBD1. Germline V CDR1 and CDR2: ENHRY, SYGVKD. V shed 4 bases and J 3 bases; nucleotides not matched to a gene: 9. This CDR3 is built from 15 residues. The CDR3 DNA follows: TGTGCCATCAGTGTATCTACAGGGGTCGTCTACGAGCAGTACTTC. It specifies CAISVSTGVVYEQYF.

The rearrangement links TRBV6-5 to TRBJ1-1; D is possibly TRBD1 (6 bases). V lost 6 bases to trimming and J lost 8 bases, with 10 bases between them. The CDR3 covers 11 residues. Germline loops: CDR1 MNHEY, CDR2 SVGAGI. The CDR3 DNA is TGTGCCAGCAGAGGAGACAGGGAAGCTTTCTTT. This encodes CASRGDREAFF.

This clone was detected once. The CDR3 protein is CASSYRGNTYEQYF. The DNA for the CDR3 is TGTGCCAGTAGCTACAGGGGGAATACTTACGAGCAGTACTTC. V gene TRBV19 combines with J gene TRBJ2-7, with 8 positions matching TRBD1. Trimming cost V 6 bases and J 4 bases; bases outside gene matches: 8. The CDR3 is 14 residues long. Germline CDR1 and CDR2: LNHDA and SQIVND (reference sequence).

This chain connects TRBV6-5 to TRBJ2-7, with D unclear. The CDR3 is 11 residues long. Germline values: CDR1 MNHEY, CDR2 SVGAGI. V gave up 7 bases and J gave up 3 bases, with 7 bases separating them. The CDR3 region has the DNA TGTGCCAGCATAAACTACTACGAGCAGTACTTC. The encoded protein is CASINYYEQYF.

The chain uses TRBV6-1 and TRBJ2-1; no definite D call. Trimming pared 5 bases from V and 6 bases from J, leaving 14 bases between. The CDR3 consists of 14 residues. Germline CDR1 is MNHNS and CDR2 is SASEGT. The chain's CDR3 is CASSSIGAANEQFF. As DNA, the CDR3 is TGTGCCAGCAGTTCGATTGGCGCAGCCAATGAGCAGTTCTTC.

This chain links TRBV7-9 with TRBJ1-5; D perhaps matches TRBD1 (5 bases). Germline assignment: CDR1 SEHNR and CDR2 FQNEAQ (reference sequence). V dropped 0 bases and J dropped 3 bases, with 9 bases sitting between them. The CDR3 has 15 amino acids. CDR3 nucleotide sequence: TGTGCCAGCAGCTTAGCAGGGGATGACAATCAGCCCCAGCATTTT. Translated: CASSLAGDDNQPQHF. The full variable domain, completed using reference TRBV7-9 and TRBJ1-5, is DTGVSQNPRHKITKRGQNVTFRCDPISEHNRLYWYRQTLGQGPEFLTYFQNEAQLEKSRLLSDRFSAERPKGSFSTLEIQRTEQGDSAMYLCASSLAGDDNQPQHFGDGTRLSIL.

This chain joins TRBV7-9 and TRBJ1-4; D is possibly TRBD1 (5 bases). The CDR3 extends over 13 amino acids. V lost 5 bases and J lost 10, with 14 bases in between. Germline V gene lookup returns CDR1 SEHNR and CDR2 FQNEAQ (reference sequence). In nucleotides, the CDR3 is TGTGCCAGCAGCCCCCAGCAGGGTGGAAAACTGTTTTTT. It codes for CASSPQQGGKLFF. Full variable domain (outside the CDR3, taken from reference TRBV7-9 and TRBJ1-4): DTGVSQNPRHKITKRGQNVTFRCDPISEHNRLYWYRQTLGQGPEFLTYFQNEAQLEKSRLLSDRFSAERPKGSFSTLEIQRTEQGDSAMYLCASSPQQGGKLFFGSGTQLSVL.

The gene calls are TRBV6-1 and TRBJ1-1, with 8 bases matching TRBD1. CDR1 is MNHNS, CDR2 SASEGT, per germline. The V and J ends lost 5 bases and 3 bases, in that order; junction bases with no gene match: 2. This CDR3 comprises 13 residues. In DNA form, the CDR3 reads TGTGCCAGCAGTCAGGGGGCGGACACTGAAGCTTTCTTT. This sequence encodes CASSQGADTEAFF.

The V and J genes are TRBV27 and TRBJ1-2, with TRBD1 matching over 7 bases. Germline lookup yields CDR1 MNHEY and CDR2 SMNVEV (reference sequence). V lost 8 bases and J lost 7; bases outside the gene matches: 19. The CDR3 runs to 16 residues. The CDR3 bases are TGTGCCAGCGCCTCGCGGCCCGGGACAGAGATGCGTGGCTACACCTTC. Translation: CASASRPGTEMRGYTF.

J is TRBJ2-1 and V is TRBV5-6; D ambiguous. The CDR3 is 13 residues long. With 0 bases removed from V and 5 bases from J, the gap between germline ends came to 6 bases. Germline values: CDR1 SGHDT, CDR2 YYEEEE. The CDR3 DNA reads TGTGCCAGCAGCTTGGATAGAAACAATGAGCAGTTCTTC. Translation gives CASSLDRNNEQFF.

A note on this clone: At the DNA level, this CDR3 is encoded by other sequences in the same sample as well. The J gene is TRBJ2-6, the V gene TRBV15; D is tentatively TRBD1 or TRBD2 (6 bases each). The CDR3 length is 16 residues. Germline V gene lookup returns CDR1 LNHNV and CDR2 YYDKDF (reference sequence). Trimming took off 1 base at V and 3 bases at J, with 10 bases between the two ends. The CDR3 is CATSRGGASGANVLTF. The CDR3 nucleotides are TGTGCCACCAGCAGAGGGGGGGCCAGTGGGGCCAACGTCCTGACTTTC.

DNA for the CDR3: TGTGCCAGCAGCCAACTCACTAGCGGGACCCACGAGCAGTACTTC. It encodes CASSQLTSGTHEQYF. The chain employs TRBV4-2 and TRBJ2-7; 10 nucleotides match TRBD2. CDR1 is LGHNA, CDR2 YNFKEQ, per germline. The CDR3 is 15 amino acids. The junction had 6 bases not matched to a gene; V was cut back by 2 bases and J by 5 bases.